This T cell receptor (beta chain) stems from a study of CD8 T cells in ankylosing spondylitis. The J segment lost 0 bases and the V segment lost 1 base, leaving 2 bases of the junction unmatched. This CDR3 region has 17 residues. This clonotype was observed many times. TCRdb passed the 5' RACE reads through MiXCR, listing each CDR3 protein once. The top ten clones hold 16% of a sample with roughly 38,000 distinct CDR3 sequences, 10% of them seen once. Sequenced: blood, either unsorted or a sorted T cell fraction (not recorded which). This clonotype originated in a male donor with ankylosing spondylitis or in good health (not recorded which). This chain connects TRBV12-3 or TRBV12-4 to TRBJ2-4; the match to TRBD2 covers 11 bases. CDR3 region: CASSLGTSGLAKNIQYF. CDR3 nucleotides: TGTGCCAGCAGTTTAGGGACTAGCGGGCTAGCCAAAAACATTCAGTACTTC.